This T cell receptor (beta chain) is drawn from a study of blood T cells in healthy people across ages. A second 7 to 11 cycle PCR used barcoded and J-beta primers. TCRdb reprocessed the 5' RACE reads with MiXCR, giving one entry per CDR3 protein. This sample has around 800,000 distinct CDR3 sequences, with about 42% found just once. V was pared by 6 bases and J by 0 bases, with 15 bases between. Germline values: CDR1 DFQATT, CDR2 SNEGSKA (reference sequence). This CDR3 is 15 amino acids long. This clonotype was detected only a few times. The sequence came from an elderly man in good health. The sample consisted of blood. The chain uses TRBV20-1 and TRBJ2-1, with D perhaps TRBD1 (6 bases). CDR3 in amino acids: CSAENRASSYNEQFF. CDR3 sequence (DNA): TGCAGTGCGGAAAACAGGGCCTCCTCCTACAATGAGCAGTTCTTC.